Below are 24 T cell receptor beta chains sequenced from a single sample in a study of cytomegalovirus exposure and HLA in healthy donors. PCR was performed using 60 Vbeta and 13 Jbeta primers. This table comes from immunoSEQ multiplex PCR, and its TCRdb copy is limited to in-frame clones, with some not included. The sample contains over 150,000 clones, less than 85% of which appear only once. Sequenced sample: PBMCs. All receptors come from a man younger than 45 in good health and CMV-seropositive.

The V and J genes are TRBV18 and TRBJ1-4, with 10 bases lining up with TRBD1. Germline CDR1 is KGHSH and CDR2 is LQKENI. V shed 3 bases, J shed 6 bases, and the junction held 1 base outside the gene matches. There are 14 residues in the CDR3. CDR3 nucleotides: TGTGCCAGCTCACCGGGACAGGGGTATGAAAAACTGTTTTTT. As protein: CASSPGQGYEKLFF.

The chain couples TRBV6-5 to TRBJ2-3; the match to TRBD1 covers 9 bases. Germline V CDR1 and CDR2: MNHEY, SVGAGI. The CDR3 contains 14 residues. Trimming removed 6 bases from V and 5 bases from J; junction bases left unmatched: 6. The CDR3 reads CASSAGTGRDTQYF. Here the CDR3 DNA reads TGTGCCAGCAGCGCCGGGACAGGGCGAGATACGCAGTATTTT.

The chain uses TRBV14 and TRBJ2-2, with TRBD2 matching 7 bases. Germline CDR1 and CDR2: SGHDN and FVKESK. Trimming at V came to 8 bases and at J to 7 bases, leaving 10 bases not matched to a gene. The CDR3 length is 14 residues. DNA of the CDR3: TGTGCCAGCCCCCGCGCGGGGGAGGTCGGGGAGCTGTTTTTT. Translating gives CASPRAGEVGELFF.

V gene TRBV6-5 combines with J gene TRBJ2-7; a weak D match, TRBD1 (8 bases). CDR1 MNHEY and CDR2 SVGAGI come from the germline V gene. This CDR3 contains 15 residues. With 4 bases removed from V and 5 bases from J, the gap between germline ends came to 18 bases. The CDR3 protein is CASSSPYRGGDEQYF. In DNA form, the CDR3 reads TGTGCCAGCAGTTCGCCGTACAGGGGGGGCGACGAGCAGTACTTC.

The V gene is TRBV11-2, the J gene TRBJ1-1; 8 bases align to TRBD1. This CDR3 has 15 residues. Per germline, CDR1 SGHAT and CDR2 FQNNGV. V dropped 0 bases and J dropped 5; count of bases not matched to a gene: 5. The CDR3, as DNA: TGTGCCAGCAGCTTAGATAGAACAGGGGGGACTGAAGCTTTCTTT. Translated, it gives CASSLDRTGGTEAFF.

This clone was detected once. The gene calls are TRBV6-6 and TRBJ1-1; D may be TRBD1 (6 bases). Germline CDR1 MNHNY, CDR2 SVGAGI (reference sequence). The CDR3 is 13 amino acids. V lost 6 bases, J lost 1 base, and 9 bases lay in between. CDR3 DNA sequence: TGTGCCAGCAGGTCGACAGGGAACACTGAAGCTTTCTTT. Its protein is CASRSTGNTEAFF.

DNA for the CDR3: TGTGCCAGCAGTCCTCTTTTGGGACAGGGTGCCGGGGAGCTGTTTTTT. Protein product: CASSPLLGQGAGELFF. This chain links TRBV7-6 with TRBJ2-2; TRBD1 matches 9 bases. This CDR3 contains 16 residues. Germline V gives CDR1 SGHVS, CDR2 FNYEAQ. Trimming at V came to 6 bases and at J to 6 bases, leaving 11 bases not matched to a gene. Variable domain in full (rest from reference TRBV7-6 and TRBJ2-2): GAGVSQSPRYKVTKRGQDVALRCDPISGHVSLYWYRQALGQGPEFLTYFNYEAQQDKSGLPNDRFSAERPEGSISTLTIQRTEQRDSAMYRCASSPLLGQGAGELFFGEGSRLTVL.

Only a few counts were recorded for this clone. V usage is TRBV30 and J usage is TRBJ1-4; D not certain. V was trimmed by 2 bases and J by 4 bases, leaving 8 bases between them. CDR1 and CDR2 (germline): GTSNPN, SVGIG (reference sequence). CDR3 length: 13 amino acids. The CDR3 coding sequence is TGTGCCTGGAGTCGGGTCTTTAATGAAAAACTGTTTTTT. Amino acid sequence: CAWSRVFNEKLFF.

This clone was observed a few times. The V gene is TRBV4-3, the J gene TRBJ1-5, with D possibly matching TRBD1 (5 bases). V was shortened by 5 bases and J by 5 bases, with 13 bases between the two germline ends. Germline V gene data show CDR1 as LGHNA and CDR2 as YSLEER. The CDR3 totals 14 residues. The CDR3 is CASSLGPGDQPQHF. The CDR3 DNA sequence: TGCGCCAGCAGCTTGGGGCCAGGAGATCAGCCCCAGCATTTT.

The V and J genes are TRBV5-6 and TRBJ2-7; TRBD1 matches at 10 bases. The CDR3 runs 16 residues. The V and J ends lost 3 bases and 6 bases, in that order; junction bases with no gene match: 12. Germline loops: CDR1 SGHDT, CDR2 YYEEEE. CDR3 nucleotides: TGTGCCAGCAGCTCACTGACAGGGGGCTGGTTCGGCGAGCAGTACTTC. As protein: CASSSLTGGWFGEQYF.

This clone occurred once. V usage is TRBV7-2 and J usage is TRBJ2-7, with TRBD2 identical over 12 bases. Germline V CDR1 and CDR2: SGHTA, FQGNSA. With 4 bases clipped from V and 4 bases from J, the junction kept 2 bases outside the gene matches. This CDR3 has 14 residues. Written as DNA, the CDR3 is TGTGCCAGCAGCTCCGGACTAGCGGGATACGAGCAGTACTTC. This sequence encodes CASSSGLAGYEQYF.

This chain uses TRBV10-3 with TRBJ2-1; 12 bases are shared with TRBD1. This CDR3 region has 16 residues. The V and J ends lost 5 bases and 6 bases, in that order; junction bases with no gene match: 8. Germline V lookup: CDR1 ENHRY, CDR2 SYGVKD. CDR3 loop: CAISQHWDRGLNEQFF. The DNA for the CDR3 is TGTGCCATCAGTCAACATTGGGACAGGGGGCTCAATGAGCAGTTCTTC.

This clone was observed a handful of times. V gene TRBV19 combines with J gene TRBJ2-6; D may be TRBD1 (6 bases). The CDR3 consists of 18 residues. CDR1 LNHDA and CDR2 SQIVND come from the germline V gene (reference sequence). Trimming removed 6 bases at V and 3 bases at J, with 21 bases between. CDR3 region: CASSPGVGGRGGANVLTF. CDR3 in DNA: TGTGCCAGTAGCCCAGGGGTAGGGGGAAGGGGTGGGGCCAACGTCCTGACTTTC.

The chain combines TRBV19 with TRBJ2-2, with 8 bases aligning to TRBD2. CDR3 length: 16 amino acids. CDR1 and CDR2 from the germline V gene are LNHDA and SQIVND (reference sequence). The ends lost 9 bases at V and 0 bases at J; junction bases unmatched: 9. CDR3 nucleotide sequence: TGTGCCAGCAGAAACCGGGGGGGTGCGAACACCGGGGAGCTGTTTTTT. Protein: CASRNRGGANTGELFF. The whole variable domain, filled in from reference TRBV19 and TRBJ2-2, reads DGGITQSPKYLFRKEGQNVTLSCEQNLNHDAMYWYRQDPGQGLRLIYYSQIVNDFQKGDIAEGYSVSREKKESFPLTVTSAQKNPTAFYLCASRNRGGANTGELFFGEGSRLTVL.

In its sample, this clone was seen once. V gene TRBV7-9 combines with J gene TRBJ1-1; D is possibly TRBD1 (5 bases). Germline loops: CDR1 SEHNR, CDR2 FQNEAQ (reference sequence). This CDR3 has 14 residues. Trimming removed 1 base from V and 3 bases from J, with 9 bases in between. Here the CDR3 reads CASSLDRWDTEAFF. The CDR3 coding sequence is TGTGCCAGCAGCTTAGACAGGTGGGACACTGAAGCTTTCTTT. Using reference TRBV7-9 and TRBJ1-1 for the parts outside the CDR3, the full variable domain is DTGVSQNPRHKITKRGQNVTFRCDPISEHNRLYWYRQTLGQGPEFLTYFQNEAQLEKSRLLSDRFSAERPKGSFSTLEIQRTEQGDSAMYLCASSLDRWDTEAFFGQGTRLTVV.

The V gene is TRBV7-9, the J gene TRBJ1-5, with D unclear. The CDR3 extends over 12 amino acids. Trimming removed 5 bases at V and 4 bases at J, with 6 bases between. CDR1 is SEHNR and CDR2 is FQNEAQ in the germline V gene (reference sequence). CDR3 sequence: CASSEANQPQHF. The DNA for the CDR3 is TGTGCCAGCAGCGAGGCTAATCAGCCCCAGCATTTT.

This clone has only one observation. The chain combines TRBV19 with TRBJ2-7, with D perhaps TRBD2 (6 bases). CDR1 LNHDA and CDR2 SQIVND come from the germline V gene (reference sequence). This CDR3 region has 13 residues. Trimming stripped 5 bases from V and 2 bases from J, with 10 bases between. The CDR3 protein is CASSFAGTYEQYF. The DNA of the CDR3 is TGTGCCAGTAGTTTTGCGGGGACCTACGAGCAGTACTTC.

The chain employs TRBV4-2 and TRBJ2-2, with a possible D match to TRBD2 (6 bases). Germline V gene data show CDR1 as LGHNA and CDR2 as YNFKEQ. V lost 0 bases to trimming and J lost 3 bases, with 14 bases between them. The CDR3 consists of 17 residues. CDR3 nucleotide sequence: TGTGCCAGCAGCCAAGATCCCGGGGGAGACTACACCGGGGAGCTGTTTTTT. Translating it yields CASSQDPGGDYTGELFF.

V and J are TRBV7-9 and TRBJ2-7, with 14 bases identical to TRBD2. The CDR3 loop spans 16 amino acids. Germline-derived CDR1 and CDR2 are SEHNR and FQNEAQ (reference sequence). Trimming removed 2 bases from V and 6 bases from J; junction bases left unmatched: 6. CDR3 region: CASSLNSGTSGGEQYF. In nucleotides, the CDR3 is TGTGCCAGCAGCTTAAATTCCGGGACTAGCGGGGGCGAGCAGTACTTC.

This sequence joins TRBV15 and TRBJ2-7; 10 bases agree with TRBD1. The CDR3 runs to 15 residues. J was trimmed by 1 base and V by 3 bases; bases with no gene match: 3. Germline V CDR1 and CDR2: LNHNV, YYDKDF (reference sequence). The CDR3 coding sequence is TGTGCCACCAGCAGGCCGGGACAGGGGTCCTACGAGCAGTACTTC. Translating it yields CATSRPGQGSYEQYF. Supplemented by reference TRBV15 and TRBJ2-7, the full variable domain reads DAMVIQNPRYQVTQFGKPVTLSCSQTLNHNVMYWYQQKSSQAPKLLFHYYDKDFNNEADTPDNFQSRRPNTSFCFLDIRSPGLGDTAMYLCATSRPGQGSYEQYFGPGTRLTVT.

V and J are TRBV4-2 and TRBJ2-1; 10 bases are shared with TRBD2. CDR3 length equals 15 residues. The J segment lost 7 bases and the V segment lost 4 bases, leaving 7 bases of the junction unmatched. In germline, CDR1 is LGHNA, CDR2 YNFKEQ. CDR3 coding DNA: TGTGCCAGCAGCCGGGATAGCGGGAGGAGTAATGAGCAGTTCTTC. It yields the protein CASSRDSGRSNEQFF.

This clone has a single count. The chain carries TRBV10-3 and TRBJ2-1; tentative D call: TRBD2 (5 bases). CDR3 length equals 12 residues. The germline V gene encodes CDR1 ENHRY and CDR2 SYGVKD. V was cut by 4 bases and J by 10 bases, with 11 bases left in between. This CDR3 is CAISAGREEQFF. CDR3 nucleotide sequence: TGTGCCATCAGTGCAGGCCGGGAAGAGCAGTTCTTC.

This chain links TRBV12-5 with TRBJ1-1; 7 positions match TRBD1. CDR1 and CDR2 from the germline V gene are LGHNT and FRNRAP. There are 13 residues in the CDR3. With 9 bases clipped from V and 0 bases from J, the junction kept 4 bases outside the gene matches. In DNA, the CDR3 is TGTGCTAGCCGACAGGGACTGAACACTGAAGCTTTCTTT. This translates into CASRQGLNTEAFF.

This clone has a handful of counts. J is TRBJ2-5 and V is TRBV7-2; possible D gene TRBD2, 7 bases. Germline V CDR1 and CDR2: SGHTA, FQGNSA. V shed 5 bases and J shed 5 bases, with 21 bases lying between them. This CDR3 is 16 amino acids long. CDR3 sequence: CASSLRGGGSAETQYF. CDR3 coding DNA: TGTGCCAGCAGCCTTAGGGGGGGCGGGAGTGCGGAGACCCAGTACTTC. The full variable domain, with the rest looked up from reference TRBV7-2 and TRBJ2-5, is GAGVSQSPSNKVTEKGKDVELRCDPISGHTALYWYRQSLGQGLEFLIYFQGNSAPDKSGLPSDRFSAERTGGSVSTLTIQRTQQEDSAVYLCASSLRGGGSAETQYFGPGTRLLVL.